The entry below gives a single T cell receptor (beta chain) sequence along with its context. The clone's antigen remains unknown. No clone much larger than this one lies a single base away; base qualities are absent. The CDR3 runs 16 amino acids, cysteine and phenylalanine included. Only CDR3 DNA remains: 48 bases, in frame from the first base. Sequences SGHNT (CDR1) and YENEEA (CDR2) are obtained from the germline V gene. Between the V and J ends, shortened by 1 base and 8 bases respectively, the junction contains 17 bases. The library was obtained by the immunoSEQ multiplex PCR assay. This is the immuneACCESS table as TCRdb keeps it, with only in-frame sequences that have V and J called. A part of the clones is gone; compared with another copy, unresolved V genes explain less than half, and the rest is unexplained. The sample data list some 140,000 clones, and around 92% of these were observed just once. The leading ten clones occupy about 7.6% of the sample.

These data are taken from a study of control samples from healthy donors and cancer patients (dated by TCRdb to about 2020). Recombination linked TRBV11-3 to TRBJ1-4; perhaps TRBD1 is the D gene, with 5 bases matching. The sequence was collected from a man in his forties or fifties with head and neck cancer. Sequenced material: PBMCs. The CDR3 protein sequence reads: CASSLVRTTKGEKLFF. The bases read TGTGCCAGCAGCTTAGTAAGGACAACTAAGGGGGAAAAACTGTTTTTT.